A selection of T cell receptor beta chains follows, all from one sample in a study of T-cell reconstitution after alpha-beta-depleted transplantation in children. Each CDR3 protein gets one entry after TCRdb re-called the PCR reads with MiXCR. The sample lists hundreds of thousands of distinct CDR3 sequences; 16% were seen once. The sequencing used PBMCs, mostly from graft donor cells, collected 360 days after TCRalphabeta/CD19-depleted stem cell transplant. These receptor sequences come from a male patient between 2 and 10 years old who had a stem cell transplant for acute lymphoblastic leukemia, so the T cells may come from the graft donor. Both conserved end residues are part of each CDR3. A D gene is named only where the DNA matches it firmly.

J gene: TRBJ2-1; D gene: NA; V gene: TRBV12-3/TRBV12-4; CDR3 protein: CASSSPPGNEQLF
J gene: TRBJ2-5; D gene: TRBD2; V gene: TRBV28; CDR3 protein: CASSLVLAGGETQYF
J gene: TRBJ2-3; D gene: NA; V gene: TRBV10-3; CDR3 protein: CAISEPLEGPDTQYF
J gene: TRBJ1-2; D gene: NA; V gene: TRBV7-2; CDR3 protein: CASSPNNYGYTF
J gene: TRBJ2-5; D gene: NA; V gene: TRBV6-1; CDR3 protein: CAASVSVLETQYF
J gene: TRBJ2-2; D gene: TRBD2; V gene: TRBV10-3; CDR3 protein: CAINPLAGENTGELFF
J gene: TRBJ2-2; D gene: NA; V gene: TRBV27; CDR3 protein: CASSFLSNTGELFF
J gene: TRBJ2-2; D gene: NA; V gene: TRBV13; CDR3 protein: CASGLTGELFF
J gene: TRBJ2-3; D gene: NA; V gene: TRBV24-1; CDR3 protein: CATSDLTRDNESTDTQYF
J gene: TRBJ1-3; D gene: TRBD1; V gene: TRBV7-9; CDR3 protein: CASSIGDRVGNTIYF
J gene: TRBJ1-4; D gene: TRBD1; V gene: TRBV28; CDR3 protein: CASARQGAEKLFF
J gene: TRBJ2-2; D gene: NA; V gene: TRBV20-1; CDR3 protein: CSARDFGGPGELFF
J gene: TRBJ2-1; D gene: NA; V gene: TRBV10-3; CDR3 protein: CAISEGQGGRNEQFF
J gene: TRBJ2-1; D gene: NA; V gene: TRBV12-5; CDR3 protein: CASGLVRLPAYNEQFF
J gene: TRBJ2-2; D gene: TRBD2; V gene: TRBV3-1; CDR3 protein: CASSQVSWTSGEVTGELFF
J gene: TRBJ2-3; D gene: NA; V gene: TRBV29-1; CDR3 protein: CSERKGDTQYF
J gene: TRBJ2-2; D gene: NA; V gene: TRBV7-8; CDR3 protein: CASSLTREPLPGELFF
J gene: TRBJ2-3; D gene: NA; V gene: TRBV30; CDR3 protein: CAWSQRGDTDTQYF
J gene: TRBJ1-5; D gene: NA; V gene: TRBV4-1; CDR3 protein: CASSQGRERGNQPQHF
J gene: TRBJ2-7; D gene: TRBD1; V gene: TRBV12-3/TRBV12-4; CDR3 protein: CASRMTGENSYEQYF
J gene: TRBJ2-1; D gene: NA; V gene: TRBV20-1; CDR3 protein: CSASQGPSYNEQFF
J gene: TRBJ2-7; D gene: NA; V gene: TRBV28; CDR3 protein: CASSLRVDLYEQYF
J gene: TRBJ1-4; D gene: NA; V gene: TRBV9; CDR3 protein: CASSPSVGAGEKLFF
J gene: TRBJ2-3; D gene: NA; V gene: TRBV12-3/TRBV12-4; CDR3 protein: CASSSQLGDTQYF
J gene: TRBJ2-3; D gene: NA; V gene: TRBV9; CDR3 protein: CASSVEGVPTDTQYF
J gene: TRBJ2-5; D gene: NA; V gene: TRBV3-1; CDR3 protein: CASSQGRGPPRGETQYF
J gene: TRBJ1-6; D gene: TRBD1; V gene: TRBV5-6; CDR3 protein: CASSSGQGSSPLHF
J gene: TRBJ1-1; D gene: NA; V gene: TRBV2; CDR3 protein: CASTGLGAFF
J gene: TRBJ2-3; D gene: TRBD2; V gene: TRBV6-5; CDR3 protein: CASSYSPGFVGTKRDTQYF
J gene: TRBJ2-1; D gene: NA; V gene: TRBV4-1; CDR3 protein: CASSQERASNEQFF
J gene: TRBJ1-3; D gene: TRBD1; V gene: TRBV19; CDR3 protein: CASHPGQRGNTIYF
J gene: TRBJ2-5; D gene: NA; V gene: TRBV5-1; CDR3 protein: CASSTYQETQYF
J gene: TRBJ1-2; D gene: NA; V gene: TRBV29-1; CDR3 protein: CSTPETTSNYGYTF
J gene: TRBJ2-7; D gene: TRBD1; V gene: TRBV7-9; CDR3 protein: CASSLFAGTGYEQYF
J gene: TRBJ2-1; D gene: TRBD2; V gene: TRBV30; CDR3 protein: CAWSVLSGRLDEQFF
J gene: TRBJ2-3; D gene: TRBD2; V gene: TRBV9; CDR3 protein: CASSPGTSGTSTDTQYF
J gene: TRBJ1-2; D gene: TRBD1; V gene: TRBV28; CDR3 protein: CASMTAGQGLAYGYTF
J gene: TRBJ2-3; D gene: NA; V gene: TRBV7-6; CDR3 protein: CASSSSFLGQADTQYF
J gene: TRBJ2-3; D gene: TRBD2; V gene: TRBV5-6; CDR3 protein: CASSPLTSADTRYF
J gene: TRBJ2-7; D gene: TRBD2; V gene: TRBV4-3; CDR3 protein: CASSQDRGGYYEQYF
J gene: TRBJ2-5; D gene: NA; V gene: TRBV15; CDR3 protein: CATSSPGTQETQYF
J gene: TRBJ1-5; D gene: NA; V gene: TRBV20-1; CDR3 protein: CSALGHSNQPQHF